What follows are 12 T cell receptor beta chains derived from one specimen sequenced in a study of PD-L1 blockade in urothelial cancer. Described time point: peripheral blood 6 weeks after treatment start. Here immunoSEQ multiplex PCR was the method, and the copy in TCRdb shows in-frame clones only, minus some. The data show approximately 79,000 clones, with approximately 90% seen just once and about 0.94% held by the top ten. The sequencing here drew on PBMCs, taken around atezolizumab (anti-PD-L1) treatment. All receptors derive from an elderly woman with urothelial cancer.

This chain links TRBV10-2 with TRBJ2-7; the D gene is possibly TRBD2 (7 bases). Germline CDR1 WSHSY, CDR2 SAAADI. V shed 3 bases and J shed 6 bases, with 18 bases lying between them. There are 15 residues in the CDR3. The CDR3 here is CASSDPGGPKTEQYF. The CDR3 DNA reads as TGCGCCAGCAGTGACCCCGGGGGGCCCAAGACCGAGCAGTACTTC.

This clone was observed a few times. The rearrangement uses TRBV28 and TRBJ1-2; maybe TRBD1 (5 bases). Germline V gene lookup returns CDR1 MDHEN and CDR2 SYDVKM. This CDR3 has 13 amino acids. V lost 5 bases, J lost 2 bases, and 9 bases lay in between. The CDR3 DNA sequence: TGTGCCAGCAGTCTTGGACAAAACTATGGCTACACCTTC. It codes for CASSLGQNYGYTF.

The chain couples TRBV6-1 to TRBJ2-7; 7 positions match TRBD2. This CDR3 has 15 amino acids. V shed 2 bases, J shed 6 bases, and the junction held 10 bases outside the gene matches. Per germline, CDR1 MNHNS and CDR2 SASEGT. For the CDR3, the DNA is TGTGCCAGCAGTGAAAGGGCTAGCGGACTGGTCGAGCAGTACTTC. It codes for CASSERASGLVEQYF.

V and J are TRBV5-4 and TRBJ2-3, with D possibly TRBD1 on 6 matching bases. The CDR3 consists of 14 residues. The germline V and J ends were trimmed by 5 bases and 5 bases, with 15 bases remaining between them. Germline-derived CDR1 and CDR2 are SGHNT and YYREEE (reference sequence). The CDR3 region has the DNA TGTGCCAGCAGTCTCGAACAGGGTGGAGATACGCAGTATTTT. It translates to CASSLEQGGDTQYF.

The gene calls are TRBV11-2 and TRBJ2-1, with D possibly matching TRBD2 (5 bases). Trimming took 0 bases from V and 7 from J, leaving 7 bases between them. In germline, CDR1 is SGHAT, CDR2 FQNNGV. This CDR3 contains 13 residues. This CDR3 reads CASSLDRGNEQFF. The CDR3 DNA follows: TGTGCCAGCAGCTTAGATCGCGGGAATGAGCAGTTCTTC.

CDR3 sequence (DNA): TGTGCCACTCGAGAAAGGGGAAGAGGCGAGCAGTACTTC. Translating it yields CATRERGRGEQYF. V usage is TRBV6-1 and J usage is TRBJ2-7; possibly TRBD1 for D (5 bases). Germline CDR1 is MNHNS and CDR2 is SASEGT. The CDR3 spans 13 residues. Trimming removed 10 bases at V and 6 bases at J, with 19 bases between.

The chain couples TRBV6-1 to TRBJ1-5; TRBD1 is a possible D gene (6 bases). Germline values: CDR1 MNHNS, CDR2 SASEGT. The CDR3 contains 14 residues. Trimming left V 1 base short and J 5 bases short, with 9 bases between. The CDR3 sequence is CASSEGTVYQPQHF. CDR3 in DNA: TGTGCCAGCAGTGAAGGGACAGTGTATCAGCCCCAGCATTTT.

The chain joins TRBV14 to TRBJ1-1, with 8 bases lining up with TRBD1. V trimming: 8 bases; J trimming: 0 bases; junction bases outside the gene matches: 8. The CDR3 is 15 amino acids. Germline V lookup: CDR1 SGHDN, CDR2 FVKESK. The CDR3 DNA follows: TGTGCCAGCGCGAACAGGGGGGTGATGAACACTGAAGCTTTCTTT. Amino acids: CASANRGVMNTEAFF.

The chain couples TRBV5-1 to TRBJ1-1, with TRBD1 matching 9 bases. The CDR3 is made up of 16 amino acids. Germline CDR1 SGHRS, CDR2 YFSETQ. The V gene end was trimmed by 3 bases and the J gene end by 4 bases; junction bases not matched to a gene: 10. The CDR3 DNA sequence: TGCGCCAGCAGCTCCGGACAGGGGAGTATAGGCACTGAAGCTTTCTTT. Its translation: CASSSGQGSIGTEAFF.

The chain carries TRBV7-9 and TRBJ2-7; 10 positions agree with TRBD2. Germline lookup yields CDR1 SEHNR and CDR2 FQNEAQ (reference sequence). Unmatched junction bases numbered 8, after V lost 5 bases and J lost 7 bases. CDR3 length: 14 amino acids. CDR3 nucleotide sequence: TGTGCCAGCAGCCCCCAGGGACTAGCGCTAGAGCAGTACTTC. Its protein is CASSPQGLALEQYF.

The chain couples TRBV29-1 to TRBJ1-2, with D possibly matching TRBD1 (6 bases). Germline CDR1 is SQVTM and CDR2 is ANQGSEA. Trimming cost V 3 bases and J 1 base, with 12 bases left between them. CDR3 length equals 14 residues. Written as DNA, the CDR3 is TGCAGCGTTGAGGGACATGGGGGTAACTATGGCTACACCTTC. Residues: CSVEGHGGNYGYTF.

The chain links TRBV4-1 to TRBJ2-2; D perhaps matches TRBD2 (7 bases). CDR1 and CDR2 (germline): MGHRA, YSYEKL. V shed 0 bases and J shed 2 bases, with 16 bases lying between them. This CDR3 spans 18 amino acids. The CDR3 loop reads CASSQEMGAGVNTGELFF. In DNA, the CDR3 is TGCGCCAGCAGCCAAGAGATGGGGGCGGGAGTTAACACCGGGGAGCTGTTTTTT.